This T cell receptor (beta chain) was profiled in a study of cytomegalovirus exposure and HLA in healthy donors. In the PCR, 60 Vbeta and 13 Jbeta primers were used. TCRdb's table, derived via immunoSEQ multiplex PCR, lists solely in-frame clones and lacks some. The sample shows about 160,000 clones, under 80% of them seen only once. The CDR3 is 15 amino acids. Trimming pared 1 base from V and 4 bases from J, leaving 11 bases between. Germline V gene lookup returns CDR1 SGHDT and CDR2 YYEEEE. This receptor was identified in a woman under 40 in good health and CMV-seronegative. The rearrangement joins TRBV5-6 to TRBJ1-4; perhaps TRBD1 as D (6 bases). Specimen: PBMCs. CDR3 sequence: CASSLWGRLNEKLFF. The CDR3 region has the DNA TGTGCCAGCAGCTTGTGGGGGCGACTTAATGAAAAACTGTTTTTT.